This T cell receptor (beta chain) was sequenced during a study of control samples from healthy donors and cancer patients. Using immunoSEQ multiplex PCR, the repertoire was profiled, and TCRdb retains in-frame clones only, with some absent. This sample has about 89,000 clones, with around nine tenths found just once. Per the germline V gene, CDR1 is LGHDT and CDR2 is YNNKEL (reference sequence). Trimming took 1 base from V and 4 from J; bases not matched to a gene: 7. This CDR3 contains 16 residues. V gene TRBV3-1 (or the pseudogene TRBV3-2) combines with J gene TRBJ2-5; 9 positions match TRBD2. The clonotype comes from a man aged 25 to 40 in good health. The sequenced material came from blood. CDR3 coding DNA: TGTGCCAGCAGCCAAGGGATAGCGGGGGCCCCAGAGACCCAGTACTTC. Amino acids: CASSQGIAGAPETQYF.